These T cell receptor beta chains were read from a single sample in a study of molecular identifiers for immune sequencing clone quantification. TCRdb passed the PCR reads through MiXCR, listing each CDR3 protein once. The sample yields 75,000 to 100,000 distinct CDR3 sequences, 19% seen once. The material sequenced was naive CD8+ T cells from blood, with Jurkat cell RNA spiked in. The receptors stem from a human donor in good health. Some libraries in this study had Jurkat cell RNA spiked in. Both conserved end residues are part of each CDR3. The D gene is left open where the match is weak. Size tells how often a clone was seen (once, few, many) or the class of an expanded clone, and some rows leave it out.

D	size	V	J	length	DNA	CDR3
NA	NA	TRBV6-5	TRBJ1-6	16	TGTGCCAGCAGTTACTTTTCAGGGATTAAGGATTCACCCCTCCACTTT	CASSYFSGIKDSPLHF
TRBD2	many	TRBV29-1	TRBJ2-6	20	TGCAGCGTTGAAGATAGGCGGCTAGCGGGGAAAAACTCTGGGGCCAACGTCCTGACTTTC	CSVEDRRLAGKNSGANVLTF
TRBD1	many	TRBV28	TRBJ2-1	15	TGTGCCAGCAGCCCCGGGACAGGGCTGTTCAATGAGCAGTTCTTC	CASSPGTGLFNEQFF
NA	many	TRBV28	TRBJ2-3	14	TGTGCCAGCAGAAAGGGACCTGGAACAGATACGCAGTATTTT	CASRKGPGTDTQYF
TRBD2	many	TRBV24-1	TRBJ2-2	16	TGTGCCACCAGTGACTCCGGGACTAGCTTCACCGGGGAGCTGTTTTTT	CATSDSGTSFTGELFF
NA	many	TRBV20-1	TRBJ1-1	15	TGCAGTGCTAGAGATCTTGAACGGGGGTACCCTGAAGCTTTCTTT	CSARDLERGYPEAFF
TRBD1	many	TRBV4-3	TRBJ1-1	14	TGCGCCAGCAGCCAGGATACAGGGGACACTGAAGCTTTCTTT	CASSQDTGDTEAFF
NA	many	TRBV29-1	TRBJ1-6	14	TGCAGCGTGCTTACGGGGGGGTATAATTCACCCCTCCACTTT	CSVLTGGYNSPLHF
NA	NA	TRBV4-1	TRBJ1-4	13	TGCGCCAGCAGCCAGATCATTAGGGACCCCCTGTTTTTT	CASSQIIRDPLFF
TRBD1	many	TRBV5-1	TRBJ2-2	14	TGCGCCAGCAGCTGGACAGGGTCCACCGGGGAGCTGTTTTTT	CASSWTGSTGELFF
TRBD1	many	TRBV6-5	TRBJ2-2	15	TGTGCCAGCAGTTACGGGACAGGTCAGCCCGGGGAGCTGTTTTTT	CASSYGTGQPGELFF
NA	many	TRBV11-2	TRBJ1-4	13	TGTGCCAGCAGCTTAAGGGGGAATGAAAAACTGTTTTTT	CASSLRGNEKLFF
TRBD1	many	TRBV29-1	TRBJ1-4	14	TGCAGCGTTCACGGGACAGGGGTAAATGAAAAACTGTTTTTT	CSVHGTGVNEKLFF
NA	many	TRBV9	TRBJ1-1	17	TGTGCCAGCAGCGCCCCAGGGGTCGGCGTGTGGGACACTGAAGCTTTCTTT	CASSAPGVGVWDTEAFF
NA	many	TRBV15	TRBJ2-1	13	TGTGCCACCAGCAGAGATAGCCACAATGAGCAGTTCTTC	CATSRDSHNEQFF
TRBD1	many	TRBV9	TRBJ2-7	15	TGTGCCAGCAGCCTCGGACAGGCTCGGTTGGGAGAGCAGTACTTC	CASSLGQARLGEQYF
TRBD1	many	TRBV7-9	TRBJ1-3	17	TGTGCCAGCAGCCCACCTAGAGGGACAGAATCTGGAAACACCATATATTTT	CASSPPRGTESGNTIYF
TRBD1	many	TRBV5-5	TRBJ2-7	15	TGTGCCAGCAGCGGAAGGACAGGCAACTCCTACGAGCAGTACTTC	CASSGRTGNSYEQYF
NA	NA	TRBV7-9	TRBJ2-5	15	TGTGCCAGCAGCTTTATGGTGGGGAATTCGGAGACCCAGTACTTC	CASSFMVGNSETQYF
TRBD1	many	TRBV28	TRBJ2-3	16	TGTGCCAGCAGGGACAGGGAGATTCTCAGCACAGATACGCAGTATTTT	CASRDREILSTDTQYF
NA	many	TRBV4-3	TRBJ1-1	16	TGCGCCAGCAGCCAAGGTAGAGGAGGCCTGAACACTGAAGCTTTCTTT	CASSQGRGGLNTEAFF
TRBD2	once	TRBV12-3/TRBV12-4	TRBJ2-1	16	TGTGCCAGCAGTTTAGAAAGCGGGGGGGCCTACAGTGAGCAGTTCTTC	CASSLESGGAYSEQFF
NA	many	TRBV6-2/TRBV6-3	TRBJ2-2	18	TGTGCCAGCAGTTACGCCTTTGGACAGAGCGCAAACACCGGGGAGCTGTTTTTT	CASSYAFGQSANTGELFF
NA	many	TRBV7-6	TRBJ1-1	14	TGTGCCAGCAGCTTTGGGGAAGTGGGCACTGAAGCTTTCTTT	CASSFGEVGTEAFF